This record covers a single T cell receptor (beta chain). Its matching antigen is unknown. Germline values: CDR1 KGHSH, CDR2 LQKENI. V shed 6 bases and J shed 5 bases, with 4 bases lying between them. The CDR3 has 11 amino acids. Under the ViraFEST assay, PBMC were stimulated with viral peptide pools so that antigen-specific CD4+ T cells expanded. Sequencing was performed afterwards. Having been cultured for 10 days, the cells underwent CD4+ T cell isolation. Nucleocapsid antibodies were negative in the vaccine recipients, who had never had SARS-CoV-2 infection. Each culture well received over 1.5 million PBMC. These cells were then cultured in IMDM with 7.5 to 10 IU/ml IL-2 and roughly 10 ug/ml peptides. Half-medium exchanges with IL-2 medium took place on days 3 and 7. The source of the sample is a study of vaccination effects on CD4 cells after COVID-19. Whole-study findings and limits: Among infection- and vaccine-induced clones, marked clonal contraction occurred late after vaccination.

TCRdb's table, derived via immunoSEQ multiplex PCR, lists solely in-frame clones and lacks some. The data contain about 24,000 clones, around 75% of them seen just once; the ten biggest clones take up 10%. The chain is built from TRBV18 and TRBJ2-2, with D unclear. This sequence was found in a human donor who received a COVID-19 vaccine. The sample consisted of CD4+ T cells from PBMCs cultured with HCoV-NL63 spike peptides, taken before COVID-19 vaccination. CDR3 nucleotides: TGTGCCAGCTCCGAAACCGGGGAGCTGTTTTTT. Amino acid sequence: CASSETGELFF.